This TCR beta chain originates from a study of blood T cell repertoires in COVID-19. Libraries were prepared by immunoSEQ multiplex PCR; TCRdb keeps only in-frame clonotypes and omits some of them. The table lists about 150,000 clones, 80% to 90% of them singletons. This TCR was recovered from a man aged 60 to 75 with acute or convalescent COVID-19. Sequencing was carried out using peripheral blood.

The CDR3 nucleotides are TGTGCCAGCAGCTTGGACAGGGATAGTGAAAAACTGTTTTTT. Encoded protein: CASSLDRDSEKLFF. This sequence joins TRBV5-5 and TRBJ1-4; tentatively, D is TRBD1 (6 bases). V was shortened by 0 bases and J by 7 bases, with 10 bases between the two germline ends. The CDR3 is made up of 14 amino acids. Per germline, CDR1 SGHKS and CDR2 YYEKEE (reference sequence).